The clone carrying this T cell receptor (beta chain) was detected only once. This sample is drawn from a study of blood T cell repertoires in COVID-19. Looking at the study overall: Samples taken during acute and convalescent COVID-19 were collected in the United States, Italy and Spain. Nucleic acid was either cDNA or gDNA, and it came from T cells, B-cell-depleted T cells, or PBMCs.

The CDR3 spans 16 residues. The V gene lost 0 bases and the J gene lost 8 bases, with 17 bases spanning the gap. CDR1 is LGHNT, CDR2 FRNRAP, per germline. As processed by the authors: Estimated nucleated cell counts came from reference gene primer amplification. Sequencing used immunoSEQ multiplex PCR; TCRdb keeps in-frame clones, though not all of them. The DNA was the basis for D and trimming; V, J and clone size are from that table. The sample contains about 400,000 clones, about 85% of which appear only once. This receptor was obtained from a woman aged 18-29 years with acute COVID-19. J is TRBJ2-1 and V is TRBV12-5; D might be TRBD1 (8 bases). The sample was PBMCs or T cells enriched from blood (not recorded which). The CDR3 region is CASGLVRGQGGDEQFF. The CDR3, as DNA: TGTGCTAGTGGTTTGGTACGAGGACAGGGAGGGGATGAGCAGTTCTTC.